The 18 T cell receptor beta chains below come from one sample, sequenced in a study of CD8 T cells in ankylosing spondylitis. In TCRdb, the 5' RACE reads were re-called with MiXCR into one record per CDR3 protein. Among roughly 180,000 distinct CDR3 sequences listed, around a tenth were seen once. The sample was blood, either unsorted or a sorted T cell fraction (not recorded which). These receptors all come from a female donor with ankylosing spondylitis or in good health (not recorded which).

This clonotype was counted ten times or more. The chain links TRBV7-9 to TRBJ2-1; no definite D call. CDR1 is SEHNR, CDR2 FQNEAQ, per germline (reference sequence). This CDR3 spans 13 amino acids. V was trimmed by 8 bases and J by 1 base, leaving 9 bases between them. The DNA for the CDR3 is TGTGCCAGCCTGGGTAGTTCCTACAATGAGCAGTTCTTC. This sequence encodes CASLGSSYNEQFF.

In its sample, this clonotype was seen many times. The chain recombines TRBV12-3 or TRBV12-4 with TRBJ2-2, with a possible D match to TRBD1 (5 bases). There are 15 residues in the CDR3. V was clipped by 3 bases and J by 5 bases, with 13 bases between them. CDR3 coding DNA: TGTGCCAGCAGTTTCTCGGGCAGGGTGACCGGGGAGCTGTTTTTT. It specifies CASSFSGRVTGELFF.

This clonotype was picked up a small number of times. The chain joins TRBV18 to TRBJ2-1, with 14 bases identical to TRBD2. In germline, CDR1 is KGHSH, CDR2 LQKENI. V shed 3 bases and J 2 bases; nucleotides not matched to a gene: 15. This CDR3 region has 21 residues. CDR3 sequence: CASSPRTVPGLAGGAYNEQFF. The CDR3 coding sequence is TGTGCCAGCTCACCCCGGACGGTACCCGGACTAGCGGGAGGTGCCTACAATGAGCAGTTCTTC.

Many counts were recorded for this clonotype. J is TRBJ2-7 and V is TRBV11-2; no reliable D call. CDR3 length equals 15 residues. The germline V gene encodes CDR1 SGHAT and CDR2 FQNNGV. V lost 7 bases, J lost 2 bases, and 18 bases lay in between. The DNA of the CDR3 is TGTGCCAGCACCCCGAGCTACCAATTCCCCTACGAGCAGTACTTC. Protein: CASTPSYQFPYEQYF.

This clonotype came up a few times. V usage is TRBV14 and J usage is TRBJ2-7; 8 positions match TRBD1. CDR1 and CDR2 from the germline V gene are SGHDN and FVKESK. There are 14 residues in the CDR3. Trimming cost V 7 bases and J 1 base; bases outside gene matches: 6. The CDR3 sequence: CASTPGGGSYEQYF. The CDR3 nucleotides read TGTGCCAGCACCCCAGGGGGCGGATCCTACGAGCAGTACTTC.

This clonotype was found many times. The chain carries TRBV29-1 and TRBJ2-1, with D unresolved. V was trimmed by 0 bases and J by 4 bases, leaving 4 bases between them. Germline V gene sequence: CDR1 SQVTM, CDR2 ANQGSEA. This CDR3 is 12 amino acids long. The CDR3 coding sequence is TGCAGCGTTGAAGAGGATTACAATGAGCAGTTCTTC. Its translation: CSVEEDYNEQFF.

This clonotype occurred a few times. The rearrangement uses TRBV27 and TRBJ2-1; the match to TRBD1 covers 8 bases. Germline V lookup: CDR1 MNHEY, CDR2 SMNVEV (reference sequence). The CDR3 has 17 residues. Germline trimming cut 5 bases from V and 10 bases from J; bases unmatched to any gene: 19. The CDR3 DNA follows: TGTGCCAGCAGTACACTAGGGACAGGCGCAATGACGGGGGAGCAGTTCTTC. Translating it yields CASSTLGTGAMTGEQFF.

This clonotype has a handful of counts. V usage is TRBV5-6 and J usage is TRBJ2-3; 8 bases match TRBD2. CDR1 and CDR2 (germline): SGHDT, YYEEEE. The V gene end was trimmed by 2 bases and the J gene end by 9 bases; junction bases not matched to a gene: 2. CDR3 size: 12 residues. The CDR3: CASSFRGGTQYF. CDR3 nucleotide sequence: TGTGCCAGCAGCTTTCGGGGGGGGACGCAGTATTTT.

V gene TRBV6-2 or TRBV6-3 combines with J gene TRBJ2-7, with 7 nucleotides matching TRBD1. J lost 3 bases, V lost 2 bases, and 4 bases had no gene match. This CDR3 region has 14 residues. Germline V CDR1 and CDR2: MNHEY, SVGEGT. CDR3 coding DNA: TGTGCCAGCAGTTACGACAGGGCGAGCTACGAGCAGTACTTC. Its translation: CASSYDRASYEQYF.

The rearrangement links TRBV6-1 to TRBJ2-1, with 12 bases fitting TRBD2. CDR3 length: 14 residues. Trimming took 7 bases from V and 7 from J; bases not matched to a gene: 5. Germline-derived CDR1 and CDR2 are MNHNS and SASEGT. CDR3 DNA: TGTGCCAGCACCCTAGCGGGAGGGCGAAATGAGCAGTTCTTC. Translated: CASTLAGGRNEQFF.

The sample holds many counts of this clonotype. V and J are TRBV12-3 or TRBV12-4 and TRBJ1-2; no firm D call. The V end lost 4 bases, the J end lost 5 bases, and 8 bases lay between the germline ends. The CDR3 has 12 amino acids. For the CDR3, the DNA is TGTGCCAGCAGTTCCTCGGGGTATGGCTACACCTTC. Amino acid sequence: CASSSSGYGYTF.

At least ten counts were recorded for this clonotype. The chain joins TRBV20-1 to TRBJ2-7, with TRBD2 matching 7 bases. The CDR3 covers 14 residues. The V gene end was trimmed by 4 bases and the J gene end by 2 bases; junction bases not matched to a gene: 8. The germline V gene encodes CDR1 DFQATT and CDR2 SNEGSKA (reference sequence). CDR3 sequence reads: CSATQGGSTYEQYF. DNA for the CDR3: TGCAGTGCTACCCAGGGCGGGAGCACCTACGAGCAGTACTTC.

This clonotype was recorded many times. This CDR3 is CASSQGSGLGTDTQYF. CDR3 coding DNA: TGCGCCAGCAGCCAAGGATCGGGACTAGGAACAGATACGCAGTATTTT. V usage is TRBV4-3 and J usage is TRBJ2-3; 8 bases agree with TRBD2. The CDR3 is 16 residues long. V lost 1 base to trimming and J lost 3 bases; unmatched junction nucleotides: 6. Germline values: CDR1 LGHNA, CDR2 YSLEER.

V usage is TRBV9 and J usage is TRBJ2-1; D might be TRBD2 (6 bases). Per germline, CDR1 SGDLS and CDR2 YYNGEE. Trimming pared 5 bases from V and 10 bases from J, leaving 22 bases between. The CDR3 covers 15 residues. CDR3: CASSISGPILGEQFF. The CDR3 DNA is TGTGCCAGCAGTATTAGCGGACCTATTCTAGGGGAGCAGTTCTTC.

The chain couples TRBV4-3 to TRBJ2-3, with 12 bases matching TRBD2. This CDR3 comprises 15 residues. V shed 3 bases, J shed 5 bases, and the junction held 3 bases outside the gene matches. CDR1 LGHNA and CDR2 YSLEER come from the germline V gene. Here the CDR3 DNA reads TGCGCCAGCAGCCAGGGGGGACTAGCGGGAGATACGCAGTATTTT. Protein sequence: CASSQGGLAGDTQYF.

In its sample, this clonotype was seen many times. This chain joins TRBV6-5 and TRBJ1-1; TRBD1 is a possible D gene (5 bases). CDR1 is MNHEY, CDR2 SVGAGI, per germline. The CDR3 has 12 residues. V was pared by 0 bases and J by 10 bases, with 9 bases between. CDR3 in amino acids: CASSYSGGRAFF. The CDR3 nucleotides read TGTGCCAGCAGTTACTCGGGGGGTAGAGCTTTCTTT.

This clonotype was observed at least ten times. The gene calls are TRBV6-1 and TRBJ2-1, with D perhaps TRBD1 or TRBD2 (5 bases each). Trimming took 8 bases from V and 0 from J, leaving 11 bases between them. This CDR3 region has 14 residues. Per germline, CDR1 MNHNS and CDR2 SASEGT. In DNA, the CDR3 is TGTGCCAGCTGGGACCGGAGCTCCTACAATGAGCAGTTCTTC. Translating gives CASWDRSSYNEQFF.

This clonotype was seen repeatedly, ten times or more. The chain couples TRBV29-1 to TRBJ2-3, with D tentatively TRBD2 (5 bases). This CDR3 has 16 residues. V shed 0 bases and J shed 0 bases, with 13 bases lying between them. Germline V gives CDR1 SQVTM, CDR2 ANQGSEA. CDR3 amino acids: CSVEDLVGVSTDTQYF. The CDR3 region has the DNA TGCAGCGTTGAAGATCTTGTGGGAGTAAGCACAGATACGCAGTATTTT.